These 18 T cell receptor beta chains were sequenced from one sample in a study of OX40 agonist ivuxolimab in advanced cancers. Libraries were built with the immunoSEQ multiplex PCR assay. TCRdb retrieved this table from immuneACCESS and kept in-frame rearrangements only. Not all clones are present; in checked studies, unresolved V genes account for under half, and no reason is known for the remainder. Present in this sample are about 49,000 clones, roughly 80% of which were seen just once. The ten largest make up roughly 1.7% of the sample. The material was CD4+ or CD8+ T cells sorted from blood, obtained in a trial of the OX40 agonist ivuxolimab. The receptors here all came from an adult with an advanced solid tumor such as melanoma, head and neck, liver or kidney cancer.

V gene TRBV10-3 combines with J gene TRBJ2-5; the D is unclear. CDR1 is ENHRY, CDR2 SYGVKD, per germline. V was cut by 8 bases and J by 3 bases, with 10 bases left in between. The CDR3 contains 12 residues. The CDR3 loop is CAIGTAKETQYF. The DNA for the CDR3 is TGTGCCATCGGTACAGCGAAAGAGACCCAGTACTTC.

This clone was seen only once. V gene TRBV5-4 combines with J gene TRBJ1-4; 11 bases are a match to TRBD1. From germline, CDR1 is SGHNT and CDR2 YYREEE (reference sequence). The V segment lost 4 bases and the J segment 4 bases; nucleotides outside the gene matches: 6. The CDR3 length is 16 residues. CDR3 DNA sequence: TGTGCCAGCAGCAGTGGACAGGGGGCGGGTAATGAAAAACTGTTTTTT. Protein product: CASSSGQGAGNEKLFF. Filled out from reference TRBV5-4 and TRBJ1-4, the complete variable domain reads ETGVTQSPTHLIKTRGQQVTLRCSSQSGHNTVSWYQQALGQGPQFIFQYYREEENGRGNFPPRFSGLQFPNYSSELNVNALELDDSALYLCASSSGQGAGNEKLFFGSGTQLSVL.

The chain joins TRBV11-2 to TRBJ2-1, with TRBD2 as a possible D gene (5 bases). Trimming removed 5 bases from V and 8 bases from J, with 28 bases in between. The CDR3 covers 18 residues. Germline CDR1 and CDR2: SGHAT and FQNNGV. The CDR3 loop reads CASSLLRGGRGKRDEQFF. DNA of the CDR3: TGTGCCAGCAGCCTCCTCCGGGGTGGGCGAGGGAAGCGCGATGAGCAGTTCTTC.

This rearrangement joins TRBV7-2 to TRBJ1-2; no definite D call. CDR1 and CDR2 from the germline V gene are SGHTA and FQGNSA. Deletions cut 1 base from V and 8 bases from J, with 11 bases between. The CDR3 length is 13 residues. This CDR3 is CASSLDTYLGYTF. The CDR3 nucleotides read TGTGCCAGCAGCTTAGACACTTATTTGGGCTACACCTTC.

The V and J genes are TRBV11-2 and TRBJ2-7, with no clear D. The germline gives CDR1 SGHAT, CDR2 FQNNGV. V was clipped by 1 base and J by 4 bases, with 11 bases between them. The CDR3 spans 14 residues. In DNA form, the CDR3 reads TGTGCCAGCAGCTTAGTACGCGGATCTTACGAGCAGTACTTC. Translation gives CASSLVRGSYEQYF.

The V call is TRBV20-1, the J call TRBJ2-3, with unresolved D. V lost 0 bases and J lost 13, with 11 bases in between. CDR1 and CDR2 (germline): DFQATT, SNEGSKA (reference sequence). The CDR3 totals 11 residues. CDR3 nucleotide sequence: TGCAGTGCTAGAGAAACCCTGACGGAGTATTTT. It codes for CSARETLTEYF.

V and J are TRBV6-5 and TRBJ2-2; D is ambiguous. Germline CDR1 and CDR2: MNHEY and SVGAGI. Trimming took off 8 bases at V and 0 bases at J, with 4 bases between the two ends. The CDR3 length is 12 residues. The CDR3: CASEANTGELFF. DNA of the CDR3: TGTGCCAGCGAAGCGAACACCGGGGAGCTGTTTTTT.

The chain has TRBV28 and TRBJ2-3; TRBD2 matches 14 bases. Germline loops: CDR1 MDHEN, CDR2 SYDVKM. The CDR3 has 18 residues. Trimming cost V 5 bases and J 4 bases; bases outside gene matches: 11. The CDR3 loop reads CASSLNPRLAGGADTQYF. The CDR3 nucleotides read TGTGCCAGCAGTCTAAACCCACGACTAGCGGGAGGGGCAGATACGCAGTATTTT.

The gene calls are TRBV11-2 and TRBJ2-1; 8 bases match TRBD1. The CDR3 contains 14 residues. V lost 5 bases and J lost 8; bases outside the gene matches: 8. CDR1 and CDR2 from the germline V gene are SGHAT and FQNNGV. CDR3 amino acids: CASSQDRVKDEQFF. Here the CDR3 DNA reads TGTGCCAGCAGCCAGGACAGGGTGAAGGATGAGCAGTTCTTC.

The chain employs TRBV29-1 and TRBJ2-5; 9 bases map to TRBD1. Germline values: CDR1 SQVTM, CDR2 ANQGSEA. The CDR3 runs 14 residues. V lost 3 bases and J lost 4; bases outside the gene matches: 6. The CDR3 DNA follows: TGCAGCGTTGACCCCGGGACAGGGCCAGAGACCCAGTACTTC. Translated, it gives CSVDPGTGPETQYF.

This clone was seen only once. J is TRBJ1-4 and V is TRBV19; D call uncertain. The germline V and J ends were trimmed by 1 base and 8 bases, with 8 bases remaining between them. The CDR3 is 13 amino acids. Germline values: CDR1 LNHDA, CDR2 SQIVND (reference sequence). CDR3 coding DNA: TGTGCCAGTAGTATAGGAGGAGACGAAAAACTGTTTTTT. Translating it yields CASSIGGDEKLFF.

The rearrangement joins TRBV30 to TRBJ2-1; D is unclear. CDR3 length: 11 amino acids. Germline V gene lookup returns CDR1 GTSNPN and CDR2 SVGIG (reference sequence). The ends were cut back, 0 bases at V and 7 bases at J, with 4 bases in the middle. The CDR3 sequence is CAWSVRNEQFF. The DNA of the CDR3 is TGTGCCTGGAGTGTACGAAATGAGCAGTTCTTC. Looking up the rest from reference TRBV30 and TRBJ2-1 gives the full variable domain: SQTIHQWPATLVQPVGSPLSLECTVEGTSNPNLYWYRQAAGRGLQLLFYSVGIGQISSEVPQNLSASRPQDRQFILSSKKLLLSDSGFYLCAWSVRNEQFFGPGTRLTVL.

The CDR3 reads CASSYQRGYGYTF. The CDR3, as DNA: TGTGCCAGCAGCTACCAGCGAGGCTATGGCTACACCTTC. The chain recombines TRBV28 with TRBJ1-2, with unresolved D. There are 13 residues in the CDR3. Looked up from germline, CDR1 is MDHEN and CDR2 is SYDVKM. Deletions cut 6 bases from V and 4 bases from J, with 12 bases between.

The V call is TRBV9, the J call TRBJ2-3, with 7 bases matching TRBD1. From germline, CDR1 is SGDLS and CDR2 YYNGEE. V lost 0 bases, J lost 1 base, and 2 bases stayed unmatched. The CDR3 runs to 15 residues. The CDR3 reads CASSVEGARTDTQYF. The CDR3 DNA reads TGTGCCAGCAGCGTAGAGGGGGCGCGCACAGATACGCAGTATTTT.

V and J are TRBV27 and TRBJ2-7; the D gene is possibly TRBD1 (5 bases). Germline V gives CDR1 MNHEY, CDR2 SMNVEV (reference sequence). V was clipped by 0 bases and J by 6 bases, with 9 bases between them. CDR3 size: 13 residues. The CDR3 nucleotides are TGTGCCAGCAGTTTATCTCAGGGTCTCGAGCAGTACTTC. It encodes CASSLSQGLEQYF.

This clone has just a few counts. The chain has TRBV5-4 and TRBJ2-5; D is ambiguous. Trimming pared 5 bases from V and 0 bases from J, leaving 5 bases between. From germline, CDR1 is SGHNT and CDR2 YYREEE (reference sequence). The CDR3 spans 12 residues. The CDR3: CASRPDQETQYF. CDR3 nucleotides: TGTGCCAGCAGACCCGACCAAGAGACCCAGTACTTC.

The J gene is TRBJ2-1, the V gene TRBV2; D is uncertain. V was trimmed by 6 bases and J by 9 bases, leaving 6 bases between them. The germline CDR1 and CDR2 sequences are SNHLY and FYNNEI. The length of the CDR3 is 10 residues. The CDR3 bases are TGTGCCAGCAGACTTAGTGAGCAGTTCTTC. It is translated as CASRLSEQFF.

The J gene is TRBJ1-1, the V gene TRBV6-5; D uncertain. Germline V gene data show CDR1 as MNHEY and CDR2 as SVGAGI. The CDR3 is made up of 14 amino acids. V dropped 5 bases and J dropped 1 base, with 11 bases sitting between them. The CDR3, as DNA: TGTGCCAGCAGTCCCGGACGGTGGAACACTGAAGCTTTCTTT. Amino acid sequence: CASSPGRWNTEAFF.